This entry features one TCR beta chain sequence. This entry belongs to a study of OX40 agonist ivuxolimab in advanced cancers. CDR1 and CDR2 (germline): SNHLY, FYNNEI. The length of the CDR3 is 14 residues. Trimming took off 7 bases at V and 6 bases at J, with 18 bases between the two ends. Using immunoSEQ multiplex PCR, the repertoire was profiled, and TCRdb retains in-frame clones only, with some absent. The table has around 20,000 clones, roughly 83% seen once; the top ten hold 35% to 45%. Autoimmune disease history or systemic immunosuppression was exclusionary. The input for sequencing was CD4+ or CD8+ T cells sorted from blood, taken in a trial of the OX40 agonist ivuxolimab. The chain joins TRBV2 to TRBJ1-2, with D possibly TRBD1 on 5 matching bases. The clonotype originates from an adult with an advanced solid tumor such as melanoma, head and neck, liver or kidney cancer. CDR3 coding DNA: TGTGCCAGCACCCCAAGGGCAGGGTCTAATGGCTACACCTTC. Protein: CASTPRAGSNGYTF.